The 11 T cell receptor beta chains given below trace back to one sample, sequenced in a study of shared clonotypes between healthy human individuals. CD8 cells regarded as naive lacked CD45RO, were positively chosen for CCR7, and omitted terminally differentiated effector memory CD45RA+ cells. The table came from immunoSEQ multiplex PCR; TCRdb's copy has only in-frame clones and leaves some out. The sample has about 2.1 million clones, around 93% seen once; the top ten hold about 1.7%. The sample consisted of naive CD8+ T cells from PBMCs. Every receptor here comes from a young man in good health. Some clones in this sample may be carry-over from other donors' samples.

The chain uses TRBV28 and TRBJ1-2; 7 nucleotides align to TRBD1. V trimming: 4 bases; J trimming: 7 bases; junction bases outside the gene matches: 6. Looked up from germline, CDR1 is MDHEN and CDR2 is SYDVKM. This CDR3 has 13 amino acids. The CDR3 sequence is CASSSQGLSGYTF. The CDR3 DNA follows: TGTGCCAGCAGTTCACAGGGGTTAAGTGGCTACACCTTC.

This clone appeared a single time. V gene TRBV15 combines with J gene TRBJ2-1; 8 nucleotides agree with TRBD2. This CDR3 contains 16 residues. Per the germline V gene, CDR1 is LNHNV and CDR2 is YYDKDF (reference sequence). With 1 base clipped from V and 8 bases from J, the junction kept 10 bases outside the gene matches. As DNA, the CDR3 is TGTGCCACCAGCAGAGTGCCAGCGGGAGAAAGCGATGAGCAGTTCTTC. Residues: CATSRVPAGESDEQFF.

The chain links TRBV10-3 to TRBJ1-2; no reliable D call. Germline-derived CDR1 and CDR2 are ENHRY and SYGVKD. The CDR3 runs to 14 residues. V lost 3 bases and J lost 5, with 13 bases in between. CDR3 DNA sequence: TGTGCCATCAGTGAAGTTGGAGTCCTTTATGGCTACACCTTC. As protein: CAISEVGVLYGYTF.

Concerning this clone itself: The junction does not match germline at one end; this may be a read error. The chain uses TRBV13 and TRBJ2-7, with TRBD1 matching 10 bases. The CDR3 contains 13 residues. Germline values: CDR1 PRHDT, CDR2 FYEKMQ (reference sequence). The CDR3 DNA reads as TGTGCCAGCAGCATAGGGACAGGGGCCGAGCAGTACTTC. This sequence encodes CASSIGTGAEQYF.

This clone showed up just once. The chain uses TRBV19 and TRBJ1-5; D unresolved. The CDR3 has 14 residues. V lost 5 bases and J 4 bases, leaving 12 bases between the germline ends. CDR1 and CDR2 (germline): LNHDA, SQIVND (reference sequence). The CDR3 loop reads CASSPMNGNQPQHF. The CDR3 coding sequence is TGTGCCAGTAGTCCGATGAACGGGAATCAGCCCCAGCATTTT.

Comment on this clone: The identical CDR3 is also encoded by other nucleotide sequences in the sample. The V and J genes are TRBV27 and TRBJ1-2; weak D call: TRBD1 (5 bases). The CDR3 length is 15 residues. Germline-derived CDR1 and CDR2 are MNHEY and SMNVEV (reference sequence). Trimming cost V 0 bases and J 3 bases, with 11 bases left between them. The CDR3 loop is CASSLSQGAYYGYTF. CDR3 bases: TGTGCCAGCAGTTTATCGCAGGGAGCATACTATGGCTACACCTTC.

The gene calls are TRBV4-1 and TRBJ2-7; D unresolved. This CDR3 spans 13 amino acids. The V and J ends lost 0 bases and 6 bases respectively, with 9 bases between them. CDR1 and CDR2 (germline): MGHRA, YSYEKL. The DNA of the CDR3 is TGCGCCAGCAGCCAAGAGATAGCAGGCGAGCAGTACTTC. Protein: CASSQEIAGEQYF.

This clone was recorded once. Here the CDR3 reads CASSEAGQGGYGYTF. The CDR3 region has the DNA TGTGCCAGCAGTGAAGCGGGACAGGGGGGCTATGGCTACACCTTC. V gene TRBV6-1 combines with J gene TRBJ1-2; TRBD1 matches 11 bases. V was clipped by 0 bases and J by 4 bases; unmatched bases: 1. CDR3 length: 15 amino acids. Germline-derived CDR1 and CDR2 are MNHNS and SASEGT.

This clone was detected once. The rearrangement joins TRBV27 to TRBJ2-5; a weak D match, TRBD1 (6 bases). Looked up from germline, CDR1 is MNHEY and CDR2 is SMNVEV (reference sequence). V lost 2 bases to trimming and J lost 3 bases, with 13 bases between them. The CDR3 extends over 15 amino acids. CDR3 DNA sequence: TGTGCCAGCAGTTTAAGCGTGAGGGGGAAAGAGACCCAGTACTTC. This encodes CASSLSVRGKETQYF.

This sequence joins TRBV7-3 and TRBJ2-7; 7 bases line up with TRBD1. There are 15 residues in the CDR3. Germline V gene sequence: CDR1 SGHTA, CDR2 FQGTGA. V was pared by 0 bases and J by 3 bases, with 5 bases of the junction left unmatched. DNA of the CDR3: TGTGCCAGCAGCTTAACCGGGGACAGTCACTACGAGCAGTACTTC. It yields the protein CASSLTGDSHYEQYF.

The rearrangement joins TRBV13 to TRBJ2-2; D may correspond to TRBD1 or TRBD2 (5 bases each). Trimming removed 5 bases at V and 2 bases at J, with 12 bases between. Germline CDR1 is PRHDT and CDR2 is FYEKMQ (reference sequence). CDR3 length: 15 amino acids. CDR3 residues: CASSTRDLNTGELFF. CDR3 nucleotides: TGTGCCAGCAGCACCCGGGACCTAAACACCGGGGAGCTGTTTTTT.